This paragraph reports one TCR beta chain. In the authors' methods: Estimated nucleated cell counts came from reference gene primer amplification. The repertoire was sequenced with immunoSEQ multiplex PCR; TCRdb's copy has only in-frame clones and lacks some. V and J calls and clone size are as listed in that table; D and trimming were resolved from the DNA. In the table there are under 250,000 clones, 83% of which are singletons. The CDR3 runs 15 residues. The V and J ends lost 5 bases and 3 bases respectively, with 17 bases between them. CDR1 is PRHDT, CDR2 FYEKMQ, per germline (reference sequence). These data come from a study of blood T cell repertoires in COVID-19. Across the whole study: COVID-19 samples, acute and convalescent, were from the United States, Italy and Spain. Sample material is recorded as cDNA or gDNA derived from T cells, B-cell-depleted T cells, or PBMCs.

The genes are TRBV13 and TRBJ2-7; D is undetermined. The sequence was collected from a woman aged 40-49 years with active or convalescent COVID-19. The sequencing sample was made of peripheral blood. The DNA for the CDR3 is TGTGCCAGCAGCCCCGACAATCGGAACATCTACGAGCAGTACTTC. Residues: CASSPDNRNIYEQYF.